A single sample gave rise to the 24 T cell receptor beta chains below, sequenced in a study of human T cells and chemical hapten exposure. TCRdb recomputed calls from the RACE reads with MiXCR, one row per CDR3 protein. The sample lists 97,000 or so distinct CDR3 sequences, around 25% occurring once. Time point noted: patch test 3, about 24 weeks after DPC sensitization. Noted treatment: therapeutic diphenylcyclopropenone sensitization with weekly scalp DPC. The sequencing here drew on whole blood, taken in connection with sensitization to the hapten diphenylcyclopropenone (DPC). The receptors were sampled from a man in his forties or fifties with alopecia areata. Some clones in this sample may be carry-over from other donors' samples.

The chain uses TRBV20-1 and TRBJ1-4; no firm D call. The CDR3 is 13 amino acids. V lost 6 bases and J lost 7, with 15 bases in between. Germline V gene data show CDR1 as DFQATT and CDR2 as SNEGSKA (reference sequence). CDR3 coding DNA: TGCAGTGCCACCATTGGAGGTCTTGAAAAACTGTTTTTT. It translates to CSATIGGLEKLFF.

This chain uses TRBV18 with TRBJ1-6; no definite D call. The ends were cut back, 3 bases at V and 8 bases at J, with 8 bases in the middle. The CDR3 runs 13 residues. CDR1 is KGHSH, CDR2 LQKENI, per germline. The CDR3 loop is CASSPGIHSPLHF. CDR3 nucleotide sequence: TGTGCCAGCTCACCTGGGATTCATTCACCCCTCCACTTT.

The chain couples TRBV7-2 to TRBJ2-1, with D maybe TRBD1 (6 bases). Germline V gene data show CDR1 as SGHTA and CDR2 as FQGNSA. The CDR3 has 16 amino acids. Between the trimmed V and J ends, which lost 5 bases and 4 bases, there was a span of 18 bases. DNA for the CDR3: TGTGCCAGCAGCGACCAGGGGTCCCTAGATTACAATGAGCAGTTCTTC. Translation: CASSDQGSLDYNEQFF.

This clonotype was seen a few times. The chain has TRBV6-2 or TRBV6-3 and TRBJ1-1; D gene uncertain. Germline loops: CDR1 MNHEY, CDR2 SVGEGT. This CDR3 has 14 amino acids. Trimming removed 5 bases at V and 1 base at J, with 11 bases between. CDR3 coding DNA: TGTGCCAGCAGTGCTACGACGGGGAACACTGAAGCTTTCTTT. Its translation is CASSATTGNTEAFF.

This clonotype has more than one count but fewer than ten. This rearrangement joins TRBV18 to TRBJ2-3, with 9 bases lining up with TRBD2. This CDR3 comprises 15 residues. Trimming removed 0 bases from V and 5 bases from J; junction bases left unmatched: 3. Germline V gives CDR1 KGHSH, CDR2 LQKENI. The CDR3 here is CASSPPGSGRDTQYF. The CDR3, as DNA: TGTGCCAGCTCACCACCGGGTAGCGGGAGAGATACGCAGTATTTT.

The V gene is TRBV4-3, the J gene TRBJ2-3; D perhaps matches TRBD2 (6 bases). V shed 3 bases and J shed 5 bases, with 12 bases lying between them. Germline lookup yields CDR1 LGHNA and CDR2 YSLEER. The CDR3 extends over 14 amino acids. Here the CDR3 DNA reads TGCGCCAGCAGCCAGGCAATAGCGGAAGATACGCAGTATTTT. This codes for CASSQAIAEDTQYF.

This clonotype has only a few counts. This rearrangement joins TRBV7-9 to TRBJ2-7; unclear D gene. Germline lookup yields CDR1 SEHNR and CDR2 FQNEAQ (reference sequence). Trimming cost V 1 base and J 5 bases, with 0 bases left between them. The CDR3 is 10 amino acids. The DNA for the CDR3 is TGTGCCAGCAGCTTAGACGAGCAGTACTTC. Protein sequence: CASSLDEQYF.

The chain uses TRBV20-1 and TRBJ1-1, with D hard to call. The CDR3 totals 9 residues. CDR1 is DFQATT, CDR2 SNEGSKA, per germline (reference sequence). CDR3 in amino acids: CSADAEAFF. In DNA, the CDR3 is TGCAGCGCCGATGCTGAAGCTTTCTTT.

This clonotype showed up just a few times. The chain combines TRBV19 with TRBJ1-6; TRBD1 agrees at 7 bases. Trimming cost V 2 bases and J 6 bases; bases outside gene matches: 7. Germline V gene lookup returns CDR1 LNHDA and CDR2 SQIVND (reference sequence). There are 16 residues in the CDR3. The CDR3 spells CASSIFSGQRNSPLHF. The CDR3 DNA sequence: TGTGCCAGTAGTATATTTTCGGGACAGCGTAATTCACCCCTCCACTTT.

A few counts support this clonotype. This chain links TRBV15 with TRBJ2-7; D is perhaps TRBD2 (6 bases). This CDR3 has 16 amino acids. Trimming took 0 bases from V and 1 from J, leaving 13 bases between them. Per the germline V gene, CDR1 is LNHNV and CDR2 is YYDKDF (reference sequence). Written as DNA, the CDR3 is TGTGCCACCAGCAGAGATCGGGGGACTGGTTCCTACGAGCAGTACTTC. Translation: CATSRDRGTGSYEQYF.

The chain joins TRBV5-1 to TRBJ1-1, with TRBD1 as a possible D gene (5 bases). V was clipped by 2 bases and J by 4 bases, with 12 bases between them. Per the germline V gene, CDR1 is SGHRS and CDR2 is YFSETQ. The CDR3 consists of 14 residues. The CDR3 is CASSLGRGATEAFF. CDR3 bases: TGCGCCAGCAGCTTAGGACGTGGGGCCACTGAAGCTTTCTTT.

This clonotype was detected a few times. This chain connects TRBV5-4 to TRBJ2-7, with D unresolved. This CDR3 is 15 amino acids long. Deletions cut 0 bases from V and 0 bases from J, with 10 bases between. Germline V gene data show CDR1 as SGHNT and CDR2 as YYREEE (reference sequence). CDR3 in amino acids: CASSLGTLTSYEQYF. As DNA, the CDR3 is TGTGCCAGCAGCTTGGGAACTTTGACCTCCTACGAGCAGTACTTC.

The chain is built from TRBV12-3 or TRBV12-4 and TRBJ1-5; 7 bases align to TRBD1. This CDR3 is built from 14 residues. V shed 6 bases and J 4 bases; nucleotides not matched to a gene: 6. For the CDR3, the DNA is TGTGCCAGCAGCGAGGCAGGGGGTAATCAGCCCCAGCATTTT. It is translated as CASSEAGGNQPQHF.

This clonotype was picked up a small number of times. The chain joins TRBV6-2 or TRBV6-3 to TRBJ2-3, with TRBD2 as a possible D gene (5 bases). Germline V CDR1 and CDR2: MNHEY, SVGEGT. The V end lost 2 bases, the J end lost 1 base, and 10 bases lay between the germline ends. The CDR3 covers 15 residues. DNA of the CDR3: TGTGCCAGCAGTTACGAGGGCGCCGGCACAGATACGCAGTATTTT. This encodes CASSYEGAGTDTQYF.

This clonotype was counted between two and nine times. V gene TRBV6-5 combines with J gene TRBJ2-1; possibly TRBD1 or TRBD2 for D (5 bases each). Trimming removed 5 bases at V and 4 bases at J, with 15 bases between. Germline assignment: CDR1 MNHEY and CDR2 SVGAGI. The CDR3 length is 15 residues. The CDR3 here is CASSPRGGGYNEQFF. The CDR3 bases are TGTGCCAGCAGTCCCCGTGGGGGTGGTTACAATGAGCAGTTCTTC.

The chain links TRBV28 to TRBJ2-3; a possible D gene is TRBD1 (6 bases). CDR3 length: 15 residues. Germline V CDR1 and CDR2: MDHEN, SYDVKM. V dropped 2 bases and J dropped 4 bases, with 13 bases sitting between them. The CDR3 sequence is CASSLGGAGADTQYF. The CDR3 DNA reads TGTGCCAGCAGTTTAGGGGGCGCCGGTGCAGATACGCAGTATTTT. Full variable domain (missing parts from reference TRBV28 and TRBJ2-3): DVKVTQSSRYLVKRTGEKVFLECVQDMDHENMFWYRQDPGLGLRLIYFSYDVKMKEKGDIPEGYSVSREKKERFSLILESASTNQTSMYLCASSLGGAGADTQYFGPGTRLTVL.

V and J are TRBV15 and TRBJ1-1, with a weak D call TRBD1 (5 bases). The ends were cut back, 3 bases at V and 0 bases at J, with 5 bases in the middle. CDR1 and CDR2 from the germline V gene are LNHNV and YYDKDF (reference sequence). The CDR3 spans 13 residues. The CDR3 region has the DNA TGTGCCACCAGCAGCAGGGTGAACACTGAAGCTTTCTTT. The encoded protein is CATSSRVNTEAFF.

A few counts support this clonotype. The CDR3 DNA reads as TGCGCCAGCAGCCCGCCACCGGGACAGCAGTACTTC. Protein: CASSPPPGQQYF. The chain has TRBV5-1 and TRBJ2-7; tentatively, D is TRBD1 or TRBD2 (5 bases each). The germline CDR1 and CDR2 sequences are SGHRS and YFSETQ. This CDR3 spans 12 amino acids. The V end lost 4 bases, the J end lost 8 bases, and 13 bases lay between the germline ends.

V is TRBV6-5 and J is TRBJ2-7; 10 bases map to TRBD1. This CDR3 is 15 amino acids long. Germline lookup yields CDR1 MNHEY and CDR2 SVGAGI. The V and J ends lost 7 bases and 4 bases, in that order; junction bases with no gene match: 10. Here the CDR3 reads CASTSPGQGIYEQYF. CDR3 coding DNA: TGTGCCAGCACTTCCCCGGGACAGGGGATATACGAGCAGTACTTC.

The chain is built from TRBV12-3 or TRBV12-4 and TRBJ1-1; D remains unclear. The CDR3 is made up of 13 amino acids. V lost 5 bases to trimming and J lost 3 bases, with 10 bases between them. The CDR3 is CASSLAADTEAFF. CDR3 sequence (DNA): TGTGCCAGCAGTCTCGCGGCAGACACTGAAGCTTTCTTT.

This clonotype has a handful of counts. This sequence joins TRBV4-1 and TRBJ2-7, with 10 bases aligning to TRBD1. CDR1 MGHRA and CDR2 YSYEKL come from the germline V gene. CDR3 length: 15 residues. Trimming removed 4 bases from V and 5 bases from J; junction bases left unmatched: 8. This CDR3 is CASSLAGTGVDEQYF. In DNA, the CDR3 is TGCGCCAGCAGCCTCGCCGGGACAGGGGTTGACGAGCAGTACTTC.

This rearrangement joins TRBV20-1 to TRBJ1-5; D call uncertain. The CDR3 spans 17 residues. Germline V lookup: CDR1 DFQATT, CDR2 SNEGSKA (reference sequence). Trimming took off 1 base at V and 1 base at J, with 17 bases between the two ends. In DNA form, the CDR3 reads TGCAGTGCTAGAGCTTCCGAAAGGGTTGTAAGCAATCAGCCCCAGCATTTT. The encoded protein is CSARASERVVSNQPQHF.

The sample holds a few counts of this clonotype. V is TRBV20-1 and J is TRBJ2-3; the D call may be TRBD1 or TRBD2 (5 bases each). V shed 1 base and J shed 4 bases, with 6 bases lying between them. Germline loops: CDR1 DFQATT, CDR2 SNEGSKA (reference sequence). This CDR3 contains 12 residues. This chain's CDR3 is CSARAGPDTQYF. The CDR3 nucleotides are TGCAGTGCTAGAGCGGGGCCAGATACGCAGTATTTT.

This clonotype showed up many times. This chain uses TRBV28 with TRBJ2-3, with D possibly matching TRBD2 (6 bases). Germline V gives CDR1 MDHEN, CDR2 SYDVKM. The CDR3 is 16 residues long. V was clipped by 4 bases and J by 5 bases, with 19 bases between them. CDR3 sequence (DNA): TGTGCCAGCAGTTCCCCTAGGAGGGAGCGGGTAGATACGCAGTATTTT. Translation gives CASSSPRRERVDTQYF.